Listed below are T cell receptor beta chains from one sample, sequenced in a study of radiotherapy plus CTLA-4 blockade in lung cancer. Repertoires were generated with immunoSEQ multiplex PCR, while TCRdb's copy carries only in-frame clones and drops some. This table has about 59,000 clones, 72% appearing once. The sample in question was peripheral blood, obtained from a patient treated with radiotherapy plus ipilimumab. These receptors came from a human donor with non-small cell lung cancer whose response to radiotherapy plus ipilimumab could not be evaluated. Both conserved end residues are part of each CDR3. The order of the fields is CDR3 protein, CDR3 DNA, clone size, V gene, J gene, D gene. D genes are given only for firm matches. Rows give clone size only sometimes, using once, few, many, or a class for an expanded clone.

CASSLEVGLAGDYEQYF	TGTGCCAGCAGCTTAGAAGTGGGACTAGCGGGGGACTACGAGCAGTACTTC	NA	TRBV7-2	TRBJ2-7	TRBD2
CASSRLVGTEEAFF	TGCGCCAGCAGCCGCCTTGTCGGGACAGAAGAAGCTTTCTTT	NA	TRBV5-1	TRBJ1-1	TRBD1
CASRDHHRGPDSPLHF	TGTGCCAGCAGAGATCATCACAGGGGGCCGGATTCACCCCTCCACTTT	once	TRBV27	TRBJ1-6	TRBD1
CASSGTGTAGYNEQFF	TGTGCCAGCAGCGGAACAGGGACGGCAGGATACAATGAGCAGTTCTTC	NA	TRBV9	TRBJ2-1	NA
CASSNWDSRAYEQYF	TGTGCCAGCAGCAACTGGGACTCCCGGGCCTACGAGCAGTACTTC	few	TRBV7-8	TRBJ2-7	NA
CAVSRSGSSYEQYF	TGTGCCGTTAGTAGGTCTGGCTCCTCCTACGAGCAGTACTTC	NA	TRBV19	TRBJ2-7	NA
CASSLHLAGGANEQFF	TGCGCCAGCAGCTTGCACCTAGCGGGAGGAGCTAATGAGCAGTTCTTC	few	TRBV5-1	TRBJ2-1	TRBD2
CASSTQQGYTEAFF	TGTGCCAGCAGTACCCAACAGGGCTACACTGAAGCTTTCTTT	NA	TRBV5-4	TRBJ1-1	NA
CASSLSWDRATYEQYF	TGTGCCAGCAGTTTATCTTGGGACAGGGCTACCTACGAGCAGTACTTC	NA	TRBV28	TRBJ2-7	TRBD1
CSVKTGDGSPLHF	TGCAGCGTTAAGACAGGGGACGGCTCACCCCTCCACTTT	few	TRBV29-1	TRBJ1-6	TRBD1
CASSLAGRTGVLTDTQYF	TGCGCCAGCAGCTTGGCCGGAAGGACAGGGGTTTTGACAGATACGCAGTATTTT	NA	TRBV5-1	TRBJ2-3	TRBD1
CASSQGLASEQYF	TGCGCCAGCAGCCAAGGGCTAGCTTCCGAGCAGTACTTC	NA	TRBV4-1	TRBJ2-7	NA
CASSQAQSINEQFF	TGTGCCAGCAGCCAAGCGCAGTCGATCAATGAGCAGTTCTTC	NA	TRBV5-4	TRBJ2-1	NA
CASSVAPGESYEQYF	TGTGCCAGCAGCGTAGCTCCGGGGGAATCGTACGAGCAGTACTTC	NA	TRBV9	TRBJ2-7	NA
CASSEFRGSYGYTF	TGTGCCAGCAGTGAATTCAGGGGATCCTATGGCTACACCTTC	NA	TRBV2	TRBJ1-2	NA
CASSLNRSRYTF	TGTGCCAGCAGTCTCAACAGGTCCCGCTACACCTTC	NA	TRBV28	TRBJ1-2	NA
CASRTSGGAAYEQYF	TGTGCCAGTAGGACTAGCGGGGGAGCGGCCTACGAGCAGTACTTC	NA	TRBV19	TRBJ2-7	TRBD2
CASSLDSWGPKGLNTEAFF	TGTGCCAGCAGTTTAGATAGTTGGGGCCCGAAAGGGCTGAACACTGAAGCTTTCTTT	NA	TRBV27	TRBJ1-1	NA
CASSLSGGANFIGELFF	TGTGCCAGCAGCTTGAGCGGGGGGGCAAATTTTATCGGGGAGCTGTTTTTT	few	TRBV11-2	TRBJ2-2	TRBD2
CASRTDRGFDTGELFF	TGTGCCAGTAGAACCGACAGGGGCTTCGACACCGGGGAGCTGTTTTTT	NA	TRBV19	TRBJ2-2	TRBD1
CASSFQIRYTF	TGTGCCAGCAGCTTTCAAATCCGCTACACCTTC	NA	TRBV7-9	TRBJ1-2	NA
CASSRLGTGYEQYF	TGTGCCAGTAGTAGGCTCGGGACAGGGTACGAGCAGTACTTC	NA	TRBV19	TRBJ2-7	TRBD1
CASSPKQAEQFF	TGTGCCAGCTCTCCTAAACAGGCTGAGCAGTTCTTC	NA	TRBV18	TRBJ2-1	NA
CASSIRDSVNYGYTF	TGTGCCAGTAGTATCCGGGACAGCGTTAACTATGGCTACACCTTC	few	TRBV19	TRBJ1-2	TRBD1
CASSLNGQGNYGYTF	TGTGCCAGCAGCTTAAACGGACAGGGGAACTATGGCTACACCTTC	NA	TRBV7-2	TRBJ1-2	TRBD1
CASSDGQVGMNTEAFF	TGTGCCAGCAGCGATGGACAGGTTGGGATGAACACTGAAGCTTTCTTT	NA	TRBV5-4	TRBJ1-1	TRBD1
CASSQDLRQGEAFF	TGCGCCAGCAGCCAAGATCTCCGGCAGGGTGAAGCTTTCTTT	NA	TRBV4-3	TRBJ1-1	NA
CAWSVGGSRQYF	TGTGCCTGGAGTGTAGGGGGATCTCGGCAGTACTTC	NA	TRBV30	TRBJ2-7	NA
CASRDGGRETQYF	TGTGCCAGCAGAGACGGGGGGCGGGAGACCCAGTACTTC	NA	TRBV28	TRBJ2-5	NA
CASSFSPLLRGGNTQYF	TGTGCCAGCAGTTTTTCTCCCTTATTGCGGGGGGGAAATACGCAGTATTTT	NA	TRBV27	TRBJ2-3	TRBD2
CAISGDRDTEAFF	TGTGCCATCAGTGGCGACAGGGACACTGAAGCTTTCTTT	NA	TRBV10-3	TRBJ1-1	TRBD1
CALRGINQPQHF	TGTGCCCTTAGGGGAATCAATCAGCCCCAGCATTTT	NA	TRBV28	TRBJ1-5	NA
CSVAGGGTGGRSEKLFF	TGCAGCGTCGCCGGGGGCGGGACAGGGGGTAGGAGCGAAAAACTGTTTTTT	NA	TRBV29-1	TRBJ1-4	TRBD1
CAISESGATGGKAFF	TGTGCCATCAGTGAGTCTGGCGCGACAGGGGGCAAGGCTTTCTTT	few	TRBV10-3	TRBJ1-1	TRBD1
CSVKGTSHTYNEQFF	TGCAGCGTGAAAGGGACTTCTCACACCTACAATGAGCAGTTCTTC	NA	TRBV29-1	TRBJ2-1	NA
CASSGDRSMNTEAFF	TGTGCCAGCAGTGGGGACAGATCCATGAACACTGAAGCTTTCTTT	NA	TRBV2	TRBJ1-1	TRBD1
CASSLGPAGEQYF	TGCGCCAGCAGCTTGGGACCGGCGGGCGAGCAGTACTTC	NA	TRBV5-1	TRBJ2-7	NA
CASSGATGSDTQYF	TGCGCCAGCAGCGGGGCGACAGGGTCAGATACGCAGTATTTT	NA	TRBV5-1	TRBJ2-3	TRBD1
CASRDGSGLAGGEQFF	TGTGCCAGCAGGGATGGATCGGGACTAGCGGGAGGTGAGCAGTTCTTC	once	TRBV7-9	TRBJ2-1	TRBD2
CASSLSPELANTGELFF	TGTGCCAGCAGCTTGTCCCCCGAACTAGCGAACACCGGGGAGCTGTTTTTT	few	TRBV5-4	TRBJ2-2	NA
CASSLEQVTEAFF	TGTGCCAGCAGCTTGGAACAGGTAACTGAAGCTTTCTTT	NA	TRBV5-4	TRBJ1-1	NA
CASSLTANYGYTF	TGTGCCAGCAGCCTGACAGCCAACTATGGCTACACCTTC	NA	TRBV6-5	TRBJ1-2	NA
CATSRDVRGGLETQYF	TGTGCCACCAGCAGAGATGTTCGGGGGGGCCTTGAGACCCAGTACTTC	NA	TRBV15	TRBJ2-5	TRBD2
CASRTSGDPSYNEQFF	TGTGCCAGCAGGACTAGCGGGGATCCCTCCTACAATGAGCAGTTCTTC	NA	TRBV6-6	TRBJ2-1	TRBD2
CASSATDRGLQETQYF	TGTGCCAGCAGTGCCACGGACAGGGGCTTGCAAGAGACCCAGTACTTC	NA	TRBV27	TRBJ2-5	TRBD1
CASSLNRVDGYTF	TGTGCTTCTTCTCTAAACAGGGTCGATGGCTACACCTTC	NA	TRBV6-1	TRBJ1-2	NA
CAISDKTGGTDTQYF	TGTGCCATCAGTGACAAAACAGGGGGCACAGATACGCAGTATTTT	NA	TRBV10-3	TRBJ2-3	TRBD1
CASSGAGGRGETQYF	TGTGCCTCCTCAGGAGCGGGAGGGAGGGGGGAGACCCAGTACTTC	NA	TRBV30	TRBJ2-5	TRBD2
CASSPYDRVPNYGYTF	TGTGCCAGCTCACCATATGACAGGGTCCCCAACTATGGCTACACCTTC	once	TRBV18	TRBJ1-2	TRBD1
CASSLSDRGPYEQYF	TGTGCCAGCAGCCTTTCCGACAGGGGGCCTTACGAGCAGTACTTC	NA	TRBV7-9	TRBJ2-7	TRBD1